This entry concerns a single T cell receptor (beta chain). The data are from a study of blood T cells in healthy people across ages. Roughly 10 milliliters of peripheral blood were drawn from each donor. Sample-barcoded 5' priming and a J-beta primer mix drove a second PCR of about 6 to 12 cycles. TCRdb re-derived calls from the 5' RACE reads in MiXCR, one entry per CDR3 protein. The repertoire holds roughly 1,500,000 distinct CDR3 sequences, with about 32% as singletons. Germline V lookup: CDR1 SGHRS, CDR2 YFSETQ. This CDR3 is 15 amino acids long. V lost 2 bases and J lost 1, with 12 bases in between.

This chain connects TRBV5-1 to TRBJ1-1; the D is unclear. The source of this sequence is a woman aged 30 to 39 in good health. Input material: blood. This chain's CDR3 is CASSFGHLKNTEAFF. CDR3 nucleotides: TGCGCCAGCAGCTTCGGGCATCTGAAGAACACTGAAGCTTTCTTT.